This T cell receptor (beta chain) was identified during a study of T cells in Graves' hyperthyroidism and ophthalmopathy. This clonotype has a count of ten or more. Trimming shortened V by 3 bases and J by 2 bases, and 14 bases separated the two germline ends. The CDR3 has 15 residues. Germline CDR1 reads SGHAT; CDR2 reads FQNNGV. Out of approximately 9.9 ml of fresh peripheral blood came the PBMCs. TCR beta CDR3 regions were amplified from RNA transcripts. The HTBI primer set was used in a first-round RT-PCR of the TCR CDR3. Via MiXCR, TCRdb re-called the multiplex PCR reads, giving one row per CDR3 protein. The sample lists more than 300,000 distinct CDR3 sequences, over 11% seen once, with approximately 11% in the top ten.

V gene TRBV11-2 combines with J gene TRBJ2-7; unclear D gene. This TCR came from a woman aged 55 to 70 with Graves' hyperthyroidism. Sequencing was done on a sample of blood. CDR3: CASSFTTAQTYEQYF. The CDR3 nucleotides read TGTGCCAGCAGCTTCACTACCGCCCAAACCTACGAGCAGTACTTC.